Listed here are 15 T cell receptor beta chains from one sample, sequenced in a study of OX40 agonist ivuxolimab in advanced cancers. Sequencing used immunoSEQ multiplex PCR; TCRdb keeps in-frame clones, though not all of them. The sample has roughly 55,000 clones; approximately 80% are singletons. Sample: CD4+ or CD8+ T cells sorted from blood, taken in a trial of the OX40 agonist ivuxolimab. All receptors come from an adult with an advanced solid tumor such as melanoma, head and neck, liver or kidney cancer.

V gene TRBV29-1 combines with J gene TRBJ1-2, with 7 bases identical to TRBD1. V shed 5 bases and J 1 base; nucleotides not matched to a gene: 4. The CDR3 consists of 13 residues. Germline V gene lookup returns CDR1 SQVTM and CDR2 ANQGSEA. Here the CDR3 DNA reads TGCAGCGTTACAGGGGCCGATAACTATGGCTACACCTTC. It is translated as CSVTGADNYGYTF.

The chain links TRBV5-1 to TRBJ2-3; no reliable D call. CDR1 SGHRS and CDR2 YFSETQ come from the germline V gene. V lost 5 bases and J lost 5, with 12 bases in between. The CDR3 consists of 13 residues. The CDR3 protein is CASRTEPLDTQYF. CDR3 DNA: TGCGCCAGCAGAACCGAACCGTTAGATACGCAGTATTTT.

The gene calls are TRBV6-6 and TRBJ1-3; possibly TRBD1 for D (6 bases). The CDR3 spans 12 residues. Germline loops: CDR1 MNHNY, CDR2 SVGAGI (reference sequence). The germline V and J ends were trimmed by 2 bases and 14 bases, with 13 bases remaining between them. CDR3 protein: CASSYPQGIVYF. The CDR3 coding sequence is TGTGCCAGCAGTTACCCCCAGGGGATAGTATATTTT.

This chain joins TRBV11-2 and TRBJ1-1; D is unclear. This CDR3 has 13 amino acids. V was clipped by 2 bases and J by 0 bases, with 4 bases between them. Germline V gives CDR1 SGHAT, CDR2 FQNNGV. CDR3 sequence reads: CASSLHLNTEAFF. The CDR3 DNA follows: TGTGCCAGCAGCTTACATCTGAACACTGAAGCTTTCTTT. Full variable domain (remainder filled in from reference TRBV11-2 and TRBJ1-1): EAGVAQSPRYKIIEKRQSVAFWCNPISGHATLYWYQQILGQGPKLLIQFQNNGVVDDSQLPKDRFSAERLKGVDSTLKIQPAKLEDSAVYLCASSLHLNTEAFFGQGTRLTVV.

By share of the sample, this clone is medium-sized. The chain combines TRBV5-1 with TRBJ2-5; tentative D call: TRBD1 (6 bases). Looked up from germline, CDR1 is SGHRS and CDR2 is YFSETQ. V was trimmed by 0 bases and J by 2 bases, leaving 14 bases between them. The CDR3 sequence is 16 residues long. Here the CDR3 reads CASSLAGTGFQETQYF. The CDR3 nucleotides read TGCGCCAGCAGCTTGGCCGGAACAGGGTTTCAAGAGACCCAGTACTTC.

This clone was seen once. The rearrangement joins TRBV6-1 to TRBJ1-5, with TRBD1 as a possible D gene (6 bases). CDR3 length: 15 amino acids. Germline V lookup: CDR1 MNHNS, CDR2 SASEGT. Trimming left V 2 bases short and J 5 bases short, with 13 bases between. CDR3 DNA: TGTGCCAGCAGTGAATATCGGGGGCTCTATCAGCCCCAGCATTTT. It codes for CASSEYRGLYQPQHF.

This clone was counted once. The chain is built from TRBV28 and TRBJ1-1; no clear D gene. Germline CDR1 reads MDHEN; CDR2 reads SYDVKM. Trimming stripped 3 bases from V and 7 bases from J, with 15 bases between. The CDR3 consists of 14 residues. CDR3 amino acids: CASSFSPAVGEAFF. DNA of the CDR3: TGTGCCAGCAGTTTTTCCCCGGCCGTCGGTGAAGCTTTCTTT.

The rearrangement uses TRBV5-1 and TRBJ2-1, with a tentative D call TRBD2 (5 bases). V shed 4 bases and J shed 2 bases, with 13 bases lying between them. The germline CDR1 and CDR2 sequences are SGHRS and YFSETQ. The CDR3 has 15 amino acids. This CDR3 reads CASSPSGNPYNEQFF. The CDR3 coding sequence is TGCGCCAGCAGCCCCTCGGGGAATCCCTACAATGAGCAGTTCTTC.

In regard to this clone: The same CDR3 arises from other DNA sequences in this sample as well. The chain uses TRBV18 and TRBJ1-5; TRBD1 might be the D (5 bases). CDR1 and CDR2 (germline): KGHSH, LQKENI. The CDR3 totals 13 residues. Trimming pared 3 bases from V and 2 bases from J, leaving 5 bases between. The CDR3, as DNA: TGTGCCAGCTCACCGGGGGGCAATCAGCCCCAGCATTTT. Protein sequence: CASSPGGNQPQHF. Combining the CDR3 with reference TRBV18 and TRBJ1-5 gives the whole variable domain NAGVMQNPRHLVRRRGQEARLRCSPMKGHSHVYWYRQLPEEGLKFMVYLQKENIIDESGMPKERFSAEFPKEGPSILRIQQVVRGDSAAYFCASSPGGNQPQHFGDGTRLSIL.

This clone has a single count. The V gene is TRBV19, the J gene TRBJ1-2; D unclear. Germline assignment: CDR1 LNHDA and CDR2 SQIVND (reference sequence). CDR3 size: 14 residues. V lost 4 bases and J 2 bases, leaving 11 bases between the germline ends. CDR3 coding DNA: TGTGCCAGTAGTAGTCTCAACAGAAACTATGGCTACACCTTC. As protein: CASSSLNRNYGYTF.

The V and J genes are TRBV7-2 and TRBJ2-7; D is possibly TRBD1 or TRBD2 (7 bases each). Trimming took off 0 bases at V and 7 bases at J, with 22 bases between the two ends. In germline, CDR1 is SGHTA, CDR2 FQGNSA. This CDR3 has 17 amino acids. CDR3 loop: CASSLARGRQGAGEQYF. The CDR3 coding sequence is TGTGCCAGCAGCTTAGCGAGGGGGCGACAGGGAGCGGGGGAGCAGTACTTC.

The chain has TRBV27 and TRBJ2-7; 8 bases map to TRBD2. CDR1 is MNHEY, CDR2 SMNVEV, per germline (reference sequence). CDR3 length: 14 amino acids. The trim removed 6 bases at V and 2 bases at J, leaving 6 bases unmatched. CDR3 DNA: TGTGCCAGCAGCCTCCGGGAGGGCCCCTACGAGCAGTACTTC. This codes for CASSLREGPYEQYF.

This sequence joins TRBV11-3 and TRBJ2-1; D not certain. The germline V and J ends were trimmed by 11 bases and 1 base, with 9 bases remaining between them. The CDR3 runs to 12 residues. The V gene's germline CDR1 is SGHNT and CDR2 YENEEA. The CDR3 here is CASWGSYNEQFF. In DNA, the CDR3 is TGTGCCTCCTGGGGTTCCTACAATGAGCAGTTCTTC.

This clone was found once. The chain links TRBV6-6 to TRBJ2-7; a weak D match, TRBD2 (5 bases). The CDR3 has 12 amino acids. CDR1 MNHNY and CDR2 SVGAGI come from the germline V gene (reference sequence). V was clipped by 5 bases and J by 3 bases, with 8 bases between them. This CDR3 reads CASSPGIYEQYF. The CDR3 DNA sequence: TGTGCCAGCAGTCCGGGGATCTACGAGCAGTACTTC.

This rearrangement joins TRBV7-2 to TRBJ2-5; D is possibly TRBD1 (6 bases). Trimming pared 7 bases from V and 1 base from J, leaving 13 bases between. The CDR3 length is 14 residues. The germline CDR1 and CDR2 sequences are SGHTA and FQGNSA. The CDR3 here is CASKDRKPQETQYF. CDR3 nucleotides: TGTGCCAGCAAGGACAGAAAGCCCCAAGAGACCCAGTACTTC.